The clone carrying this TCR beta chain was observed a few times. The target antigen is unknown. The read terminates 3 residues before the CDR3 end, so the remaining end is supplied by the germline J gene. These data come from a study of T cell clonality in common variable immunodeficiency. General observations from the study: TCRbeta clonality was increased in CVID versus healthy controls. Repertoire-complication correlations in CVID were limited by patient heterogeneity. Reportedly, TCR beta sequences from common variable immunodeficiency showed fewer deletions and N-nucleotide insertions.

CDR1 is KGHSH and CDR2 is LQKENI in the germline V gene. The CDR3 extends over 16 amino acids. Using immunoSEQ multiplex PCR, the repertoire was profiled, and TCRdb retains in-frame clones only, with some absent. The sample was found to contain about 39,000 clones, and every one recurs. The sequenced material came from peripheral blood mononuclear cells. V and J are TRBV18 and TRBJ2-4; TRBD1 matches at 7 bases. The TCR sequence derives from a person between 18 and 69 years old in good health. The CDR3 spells CASSPGTATINYGQYF. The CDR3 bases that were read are TGTGCCAGCTCACCTGGGACAGCTACAATTAACTATGGT.